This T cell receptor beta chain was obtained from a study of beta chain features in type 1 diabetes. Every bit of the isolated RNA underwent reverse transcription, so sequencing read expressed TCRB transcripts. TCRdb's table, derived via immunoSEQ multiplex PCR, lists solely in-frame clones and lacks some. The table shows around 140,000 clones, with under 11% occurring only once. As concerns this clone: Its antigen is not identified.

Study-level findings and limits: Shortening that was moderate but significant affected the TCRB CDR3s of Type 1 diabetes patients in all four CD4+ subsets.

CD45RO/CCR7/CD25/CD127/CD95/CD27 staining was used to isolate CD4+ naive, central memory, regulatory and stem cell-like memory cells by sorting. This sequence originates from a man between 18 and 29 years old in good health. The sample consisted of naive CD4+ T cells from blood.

The CDR3, as DNA: TGCAGCGTCCCCGGGGTCAGAGGTTACAATGAGCAGTTCTTC. It encodes CSVPGVRGYNEQFF. V usage is TRBV29-1 and J usage is TRBJ2-1, with a possible D match to TRBD2 (5 bases). Germline CDR1 is SQVTM and CDR2 is ANQGSEA. The CDR3 sequence is 14 residues long. V was shortened by 6 bases and J by 4 bases, with 16 bases between the two germline ends.